This is a list of T cell receptor beta chains from one sample in a study of Ad26.COV2.S vaccination and SARS-CoV-2 variants. The data were produced by immunoSEQ multiplex PCR, yet TCRdb's version contains in-frame clones alone and is incomplete. Counted here are around 240,000 clones, 88% occurring once; the ten biggest clones make up about 10%. This specimen was peripheral blood, taken in a trial of Ad26.COV2.S vaccine versus placebo. The receptors stem from a person aged 18-60 years who received the Ad26.COV2.S COVID-19 vaccine or a placebo. CDR3s include the opening cysteine and the closing phenylalanine or tryptophan. A D gene is named only where the DNA matches it firmly. Some rows have no size entry. The others give once, few or many, or a class for an expanded clone.

TRBV7-2	TRBD2	NA	TRBJ2-4	TGTGCCAGCAGCCCCGGGACTAGCGGGAGTGTCAAAAACATTCAGTACTTC	CASSPGTSGSVKNIQYF
TRBV13	NA	NA	TRBJ2-3	TGTGCCAGCAGCTCCACGGGCGGAGATACGCAGTATTTT	CASSSTGGDTQYF
TRBV24-1	NA	NA	TRBJ2-1	TGTGCCACCAGTCGGAACTCCTACAATGAGCAGTTCTTC	CATSRNSYNEQFF
TRBV3-1/TRBV3-2	TRBD1	many	TRBJ1-1	TGTGCCAGCAGCTGGAACACAGGGGTAAAGACTGAAGCTTTCTTT	CASSWNTGVKTEAFF
TRBV9	NA	NA	TRBJ2-2	TGTGCCAGCAGCGTAGGGGGAGGAGGTCACACCGGGGAGCTGTTTTTT	CASSVGGGGHTGELFF
TRBV29-1	NA	NA	TRBJ2-2	TGCAGCGTTCGTGAGGGGACCACCGGGGAGCTGTTTTTT	CSVREGTTGELFF
TRBV5-1	NA	NA	TRBJ1-2	TGCGCCAGCAGCGTGGACAGCGAGTATGGCTACACCTTC	CASSVDSEYGYTF
TRBV24-1	TRBD2	once	TRBJ2-1	TGTGCCACCAGTGATTCTGGCGGGAGAGTCGATGAGCAGTTCTTC	CATSDSGGRVDEQFF
TRBV5-1	NA	NA	TRBJ2-3	TGCGCCAGCACCTTATCCCTTAACACAGATACGCAGTATTTT	CASTLSLNTDTQYF
TRBV28	NA	NA	TRBJ1-5	TGTGCCAGCAGTGCAAGGGGGAGGGGCAATCAGCCCCAGCATTTT	CASSARGRGNQPQHF
TRBV18	NA	NA	TRBJ2-3	TGTGCCAGCTCACCGTTGGGCCGAGCCGCAGATACGCAGTATTTT	CASSPLGRAADTQYF
TRBV30	NA	NA	TRBJ2-7	TGTGCCTGGAGCCTACAGGGAAGGAGCTCTCAGTACTTC	CAWSLQGRSSQYF
TRBV4-2	TRBD1	few	TRBJ1-4	TGTGCCAGCAGCCCTAAGTGGCGGGACAGGGATGGTGAAAAACTGTTTTTT	CASSPKWRDRDGEKLFF
TRBV9	TRBD2	NA	TRBJ2-7	TGTGCCAGCAGCGTAGCGCTAGCGGAGACCCTAGGAGAGCAGTACTTC	CASSVALAETLGEQYF
TRBV5-4	TRBD1	once	TRBJ1-1	TGTGCCAGCAGCTCGGGACAGGGGAGGACTGAAGCTTTCTTT	CASSSGQGRTEAFF
TRBV5-1	NA	NA	TRBJ2-7	TGCGCCAGCAGCTCGGCGTACGAGCAGTACTTC	CASSSAYEQYF
TRBV3-1/TRBV3-2	TRBD2	NA	TRBJ2-1	TGTGCCAGCAGCCAAGTTAGCGGGAGAGGAGGATACAATGAGCAGTTCTTC	CASSQVSGRGGYNEQFF
TRBV4-2	NA	NA	TRBJ1-6	TGTGCCAGCAGCCAAGGACAGGAGAATTCACCCCTCCACTTT	CASSQGQENSPLHF
TRBV27	TRBD2	NA	TRBJ2-7	TGTGCCAGCAGTAGGCCCCGGGGATCGGGACTAGCGGTCTCCTACGAGCAGTACTTC	CASSRPRGSGLAVSYEQYF
TRBV2	TRBD2	NA	TRBJ2-7	TGTGCCAGCAGTGCCTTGACTAGCGGGAGGTTCTACGAGCAGTACTTC	CASSALTSGRFYEQYF
TRBV6-6	TRBD1	NA	TRBJ2-7	TGTGCCAGCAGTTTAGACAGGGCCGCCTACGAGCAGTACTTC	CASSLDRAAYEQYF
TRBV28	NA	NA	TRBJ1-4	TGTGCCAGCAGCCCCCCCGGCGCAGGTGAAAAACTGTTTTTT	CASSPPGAGEKLFF
TRBV5-1	TRBD1	NA	TRBJ1-1	TGCGCCAGCAGCTTTAACGCAGGGGGTTTAGGCACTGAAGCTTTCTTT	CASSFNAGGLGTEAFF
TRBV5-1	NA	NA	TRBJ1-4	TGCGCCAGCAGCGGGGCAGGGGCTAATGAAAAACTGTTTTTT	CASSGAGANEKLFF
TRBV30	TRBD2	NA	TRBJ2-3	TGTGCCTGGGGCCGGACTAGCGGCAGCACAGATACGCAGTATTTT	CAWGRTSGSTDTQYF
TRBV24-1	TRBD1	NA	TRBJ1-1	TGTGCCACCAGTGATGGGACAGGGCTGAACACTGAAGCTTTCTTT	CATSDGTGLNTEAFF
TRBV30	TRBD1	NA	TRBJ2-1	TGTGCCTGGAGTAGGGACAGGGGCCCCTACAATGAGCAGTTCTTC	CAWSRDRGPYNEQFF
TRBV6-5	NA	NA	TRBJ1-1	TGTGCCAGCAGTTCACAGGTGAACACTGAAGCTTTCTTT	CASSSQVNTEAFF
TRBV18	NA	NA	TRBJ1-2	TGTGCCAGCTCACAAACCAGGGTGTCCTATGGCTACACCTTC	CASSQTRVSYGYTF
TRBV11-2	TRBD1	NA	TRBJ2-7	TGTGCCAGCAGTTTGGACAGGGGGACGTACGAGCAGTACTTC	CASSLDRGTYEQYF
TRBV11-2	TRBD2	once	TRBJ2-3	TGTGCCAGCAGCCCAGGACTAGCGGGAGATACGCAGTATTTT	CASSPGLAGDTQYF
TRBV28	TRBD1	NA	TRBJ1-2	TGTGCCAGCAGAAGACAGGGCGTCGGCTATGGCTACACCTTC	CASRRQGVGYGYTF
TRBV19	NA	NA	TRBJ2-5	TGTGCCAGTAGTATAACGGGGGCCCAAGAGACCCAGTACTTC	CASSITGAQETQYF
TRBV19	TRBD1	NA	TRBJ2-5	TGTGCCAGTAGTATCCGGGGACAGCAAGAGACCCAGTACTTC	CASSIRGQQETQYF